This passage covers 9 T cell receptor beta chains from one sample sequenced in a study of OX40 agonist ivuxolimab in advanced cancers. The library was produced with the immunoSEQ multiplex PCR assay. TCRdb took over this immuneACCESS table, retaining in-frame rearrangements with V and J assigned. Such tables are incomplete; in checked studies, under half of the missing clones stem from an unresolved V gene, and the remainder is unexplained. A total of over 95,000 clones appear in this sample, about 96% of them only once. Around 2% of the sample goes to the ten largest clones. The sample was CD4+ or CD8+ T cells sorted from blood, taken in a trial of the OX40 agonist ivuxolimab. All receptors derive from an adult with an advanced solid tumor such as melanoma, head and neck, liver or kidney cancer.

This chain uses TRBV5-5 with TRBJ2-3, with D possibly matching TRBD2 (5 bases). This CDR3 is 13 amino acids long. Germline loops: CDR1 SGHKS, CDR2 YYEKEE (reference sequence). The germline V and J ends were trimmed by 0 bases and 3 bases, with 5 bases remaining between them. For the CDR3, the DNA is TGTGCCAGCAGCTTGGGGGAGACAGATACGCAGTATTTT. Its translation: CASSLGETDTQYF.

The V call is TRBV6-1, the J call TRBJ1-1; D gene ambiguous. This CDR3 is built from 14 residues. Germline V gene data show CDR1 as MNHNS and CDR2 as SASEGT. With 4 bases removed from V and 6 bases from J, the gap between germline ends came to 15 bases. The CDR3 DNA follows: TGTGCCAGCAGTGTTTCCATAGGTCTTTCTGAAGCTTTCTTT. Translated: CASSVSIGLSEAFF.

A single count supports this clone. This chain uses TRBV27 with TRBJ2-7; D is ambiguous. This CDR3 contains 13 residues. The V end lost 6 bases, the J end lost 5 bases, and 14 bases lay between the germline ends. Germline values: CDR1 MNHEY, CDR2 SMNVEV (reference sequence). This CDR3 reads CASRDQTLDEQYF. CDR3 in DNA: TGTGCCAGCAGGGATCAGACTCTAGACGAGCAGTACTTC.

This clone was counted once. The CDR3 region is CASSLGGTLGGYTF. CDR3 nucleotides: TGTGCCAGCAGTTTAGGCGGGACTCTGGGGGGCTACACCTTC. This chain joins TRBV28 and TRBJ1-2; D might be TRBD1 (5 bases). CDR3 length equals 14 residues. V was clipped by 2 bases and J by 8 bases, with 15 bases between them. CDR1 MDHEN and CDR2 SYDVKM come from the germline V gene.

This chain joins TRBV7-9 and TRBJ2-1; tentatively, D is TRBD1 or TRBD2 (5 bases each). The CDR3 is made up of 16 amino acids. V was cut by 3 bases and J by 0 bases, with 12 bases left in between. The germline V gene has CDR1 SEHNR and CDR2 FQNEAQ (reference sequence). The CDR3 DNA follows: TGTGCCAGCAGCTTTTCGGGTGGGGGCTCCTACAATGAGCAGTTCTTC. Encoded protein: CASSFSGGGSYNEQFF.

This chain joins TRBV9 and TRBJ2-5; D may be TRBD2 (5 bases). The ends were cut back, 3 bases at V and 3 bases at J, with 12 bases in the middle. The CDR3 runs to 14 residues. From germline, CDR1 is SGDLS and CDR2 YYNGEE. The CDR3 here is CASSGGTREETQYF. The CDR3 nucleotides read TGTGCCAGCAGCGGAGGAACGCGGGAAGAGACCCAGTACTTC.

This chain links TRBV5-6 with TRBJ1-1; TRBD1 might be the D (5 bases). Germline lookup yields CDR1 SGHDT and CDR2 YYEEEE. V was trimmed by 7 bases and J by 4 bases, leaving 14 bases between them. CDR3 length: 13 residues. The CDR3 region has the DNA TGTGCCAGCCGAGAGCAGGGTACCACTGAAGCTTTCTTT. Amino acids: CASREQGTTEAFF.

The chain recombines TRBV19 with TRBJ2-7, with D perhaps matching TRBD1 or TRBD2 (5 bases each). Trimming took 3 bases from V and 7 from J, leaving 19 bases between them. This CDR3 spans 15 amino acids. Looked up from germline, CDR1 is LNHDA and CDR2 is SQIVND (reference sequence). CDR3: CASSIAPDGAREQYF. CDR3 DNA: TGTGCCAGTAGTATCGCCCCCGACGGGGCTCGGGAGCAGTACTTC. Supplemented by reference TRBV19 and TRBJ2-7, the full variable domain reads DGGITQSPKYLFRKEGQNVTLSCEQNLNHDAMYWYRQDPGQGLRLIYYSQIVNDFQKGDIAEGYSVSREKKESFPLTVTSAQKNPTAFYLCASSIAPDGAREQYFGPGTRLTVT.

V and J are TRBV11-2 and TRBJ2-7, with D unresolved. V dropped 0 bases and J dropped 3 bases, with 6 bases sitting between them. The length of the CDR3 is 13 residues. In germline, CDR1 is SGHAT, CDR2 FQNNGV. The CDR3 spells CASSLDASYEQYF. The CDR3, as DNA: TGTGCCAGCAGCTTAGACGCAAGCTACGAGCAGTACTTC.